The source of this T cell receptor (beta chain) is a study of T cells in Graves' hyperthyroidism and ophthalmopathy (dated by TCRdb to between 2018 and 2021). Concerning the study at large: Peripheral blood was sampled at the time of initial diagnosis, prior to any treatment. In addition, the study compared T-cell repertoires in thyroid tissue and in blood from six Graves' hyperthyroidism patients. An independent validation cohort of about 20 hyperthyroidism patients and more than 15 patients who later progressed to ophthalmopathy tested prospective prediction of ophthalmopathy. The approximately 98 discovery patients were randomly divided into training and test sets at a 7:3 ratio. To identify distinguishing TCR V-J signatures, a discovery cohort of roughly 100 patients was used, comprising 43 with Graves' ophthalmopathy and around 60 with stable Graves' hyperthyroidism. After blood sampling, hyperthyroidism patients were treated with methimazole at a starting dose of 30 mg daily, and ophthalmopathy patients were treated with high-dose intravenous methylprednisolone. The paper reports TCR Vbeta CDR3 sequencing of about 140 peripheral blood samples: 43 ophthalmopathy, fewer than 85 hyperthyroidism and roughly 17 progressor patients.

Ophthalmopathy patients had moderately to severely active disease, with a Clinical Activity Score of 3 or more, a NOSPECS grade of 4 or more, and a disease duration of less than 3 months. Patients with uncontrolled infections, other autoimmune diseases, pregnancy or lactation were excluded. Clinical symptoms, serum thyroxine and TRAb, thyroid ultrasound, and orbital computed tomography formed the basis for the diagnoses. PBMCs were isolated from about 9.1 ml of fresh peripheral blood by Ficoll-Paque density gradient centrifugation. Trizol reagent was used to extract total RNA, and RNA quality was then checked on an Agilent 2100 Bioanalyzer. The table lists this clonotype with many counts. Which antigen it targets is not known. The record has no base qualities; no much larger clone is one base away. The junction shows trimming of 7 bases on V and 6 bases on J, plus 9 bases between the germline ends. Looking up the germline V gene yields CDR1 MDHEN and CDR2 SYDVKM. Inclusive of the bounding cysteine and phenylalanine, the CDR3 is 12 residues long. Kept here is only the CDR3 DNA, which spans 36 bases and is read in frame from base 1.

What the authors observed across the whole study: In validation, the model predicted progression to ophthalmopathy with just under 71% sensitivity and roughly 75% specificity, a median of approximately 6.7 months before onset. No statistical method was used to fix the sample size in advance, and group allocation was not hidden from the investigators. Most expanded thyroid clonotypes (frequency above 0.001) were also detected in blood, a finding suggesting that blood repertoires may reflect thyroid immune responses. Ophthalmopathy was separated from stable hyperthyroidism by a 13 V-J signature model, with around 88% sensitivity and about 81% specificity obtained in cross-validation and 80%/75% obtained in testing.

The TCR beta CDR3 regions were amplified from the RNA transcripts. For the first round of RT-PCR on the TCR CDR3, the HTBI primer set was used together with the Qiagen OneStep RT-PCR kit. Libraries were constructed in a second round of multiplex PCR, after which size selection and purification were carried out. Libraries were sequenced paired-end with 100 bp reads on an Illumina HiSeq2000. The source study handled its data this way. SOAPnuke was used to process the raw data, removing reads that contained adapters or uncalled bases, had a mean Phred below 15, or lacked an exact match to the constant primer or identifier. High-quality paired reads were merged using COPE v1.2.5, and each unique nucleotide sequence was defined as a clonotype. Clonotypes were aligned to IMGT TRBV, TRBD and TRBJ reference segments using MiTCR v1.1. The analysis was restricted to V-J combinations with a frequency above 0.0001, which together covered just over 98% of the repertoires. A TCS score was defined as the ratio of F50 (clonal expansion) to E x V (chaos), with BLOSUM62-based TCRdist applied between CDR3 peptides within each V-J. Welch's t-statistics and random forest reduced fewer than 600 V-J features to 13, which were used in a naive Bayes classifier (R e1071). The public sequencing data were trimmed at Q25 with fastp and processed into clonotypes with MiXCR by TCRdb, which kept only in-frame beta chains. Every distinct CDR3 protein forms one entry, paired with its most common genes and DNA. It is TCRdb's table, rather than the study itself, that gives the V and J calls and clone size. This sample holds roughly 640,000 distinct CDR3 sequences; more than 15% were observed only once. 2.5% to 4% of the sample rests with the top ten.

The sample comprised blood. The V gene is TRBV28 and the J gene is TRBJ1-4; no D gene is confidently identified. This clonotype originated in a woman aged 40-49 years with Graves' ophthalmopathy. The CDR3 in this case is CASIGPHEKLFF. At the DNA level, the sequence is TGTGCCAGCATCGGTCCCCATGAAAAACTGTTTTTT.